This TCR beta chain is drawn from a study of early T cells in non-severe SARS-CoV-2 infection (dated by TCRdb to about 2021). With respect to the entire study: Bulk RNA from unsorted whole blood was used for TCR sequencing, so alpha and beta chains could not be paired.

The full study reports these points: Matching against VDJdb was skewed toward anti-spike CD8 responses, likely underestimated virus-specific expansions, and missed private and CD4 specificities.

The sample holds many counts of this clonotype. Its specific antigen is unknown. Base qualities are not at hand, and no much larger clone is one base apart. Spanning cysteine to phenylalanine, the CDR3 consists of 12 amino acids. The only DNA kept is the CDR3, 36 bases in frame from the first base. The trim is 4 bases for V and 9 bases for J, with a gap of 11 bases between the germline ends. The germline V gene encodes CDR1 SGDLS and CDR2 YYNGEE. The study was a case-control design nested within a healthcare worker cohort in London, UK, with weekly nasopharyngeal swab PCR tests and blood sampling. Between 23 and 31 March 2020, the week of the UK lockdown, healthcare workers were enrolled and then followed up weekly for as long as 16 weeks. The library relied on 5' RACE. The data were produced on a NextSeq 500. Unique molecular identifiers were attached to individual cDNA molecules in the TCR library protocol so that sequencing error and PCR bias could be corrected. Both TCR alpha and beta chains were sequenced, and tight co-correlation was observed between alpha and beta sequence abundances in each sample. Concerning the study's data processing: V gene, J gene and CDR3 annotation of TCR sequences was performed with Decombinator V4. TCRs were defined as expanded if a significant change between any two time points was detected under a Poisson model with p below 0.0001. TCR abundances were normalised to the total number of TCRs sequenced per sample and were expressed as counts per million. MAIT TCRs were defined by TRAV1-2 paired with TRAJ12, TRAJ20 or TRAJ33, and iNKT TCRs by TRAV10 paired with TRAJ18. VDJdb, accessed 1 November 2021, was searched for CMV, EBV and SARS-CoV-2 annotated TCRs, excluding TCRs annotated for multiple antigens. TCRdb cleaned the public reads at Q25 with fastp, built clones with MiXCR and kept in-frame beta chains. Merged by CDR3 protein, the rows form single entries marked with the most common genes and DNA. TCRdb's processing, not the authors' own work, is the source of the V and J calls. Recorded for this sample are about 71,000 distinct CDR3 sequences; more than 14% of them occurred a single time. The top ten clonotypes cover nearly 4% of the sample.

The sequence joins TRBV9 to TRBJ1-3; the D gene lacks a confident call. The TCR originated in an adult who was a healthcare worker with PCR-confirmed SARS-CoV-2 infection or an uninfected control (not recorded which). The sequences come from whole blood, collected at baseline. The CDR3 reads as follows: CASSPEGGTIYF. DNA sequence: TGTGCCAGCAGCCCTGAGGGAGGCACCATATATTTT.